The 7 T cell receptor beta chains presented below share a single source sample, sequenced in a study of PD-1 blockade in classical Hodgkin lymphoma (dated by TCRdb to 2019 to 2021). According to the study, the label for this sample's time point signals: cycle 4 day 1 (C4D1), after more than 5 weeks of nivolumab. All trial patients had relapsed after autologous stem cell transplantation, with cohorts A, B and C differing in prior brentuximab vedotin exposure. CD4+ T cells were purified from thawed PBMCs by magnetic negative selection with a Miltenyi CD4+ T cell isolation kit. Receptor amplification or capture employed the immunoSEQ multiplex PCR assay. Sourced from immuneACCESS, this table was stored by TCRdb with only in-frame sequences that have V and J called. A share of the clones is absent; for the studies checked, an unresolved V gene accounts for under half, and the remainder has no known explanation. This sample is represented by about 27,000 clones; around 85% of them were singletons. The top ten constitute over 2% of the sample.

The specimen was CD4+ T cells from blood, collected before the fourth cycle of nivolumab. These receptors were collected from a human donor with classical Hodgkin lymphoma.

This chain links TRBV10-3 with TRBJ1-1, with D unresolved. The CDR3 has 15 residues. Trimming removed 0 bases at V and 0 bases at J, with 8 bases between. Germline V CDR1 and CDR2: ENHRY, SYGVKD. The CDR3 region has the DNA TGTGCCATCAGTGAGTCGCAGGACTTGAACACTGAAGCTTTCTTT. This codes for CAISESQDLNTEAFF.

This clone showed up just a few times. The V gene is TRBV5-1, the J gene TRBJ1-5; perhaps TRBD1 as D (5 bases). This CDR3 contains 14 residues. CDR1 is SGHRS and CDR2 is YFSETQ in the germline V gene. V was pared by 0 bases and J by 7 bases, with 11 bases between. CDR3 sequence reads: CASSLGGFGQPQHF. The CDR3 DNA reads TGCGCCAGCAGCTTGGGGGGGTTCGGGCAGCCCCAGCATTTT. Variable domain in full (rest from reference TRBV5-1 and TRBJ1-5): KAGVTQTPRYLIKTRGQQVTLSCSPISGHRSVSWYQQTPGQGLQFLFEYFSETQRNKGNFPGRFSGRQFSNSRSEMNVSTLELGDSALYLCASSLGGFGQPQHFGDGTRLSIL.

The rearrangement uses TRBV5-5 and TRBJ2-7, with TRBD2 identical over 7 bases. Per germline, CDR1 SGHKS and CDR2 YYEKEE (reference sequence). The CDR3 extends over 15 amino acids. V was clipped by 4 bases and J by 0 bases; unmatched bases: 7. This CDR3 is CASSPTSASSYEQYF. The DNA for the CDR3 is TGTGCCAGCAGCCCCACTAGCGCGAGCTCCTACGAGCAGTACTTC.

The rearrangement joins TRBV4-1 to TRBJ2-1; TRBD2 matches 7 bases. The CDR3 spans 15 residues. V lost 2 bases and J lost 2; bases outside the gene matches: 3. CDR1 MGHRA and CDR2 YSYEKL come from the germline V gene. Here the CDR3 DNA reads TGCGCCAGCAGCCAAACGCGGGAGCCCTACAATGAGCAGTTCTTC. Amino acid sequence: CASSQTREPYNEQFF.

The chain carries TRBV7-2 and TRBJ1-3, with unresolved D. The CDR3 extends over 13 amino acids. V lost 5 bases and J 1 base, leaving 6 bases between the germline ends. CDR1 SGHTA and CDR2 FQGNSA come from the germline V gene. CDR3 sequence reads: CASSPGSGNTIYF. CDR3 DNA: TGTGCCAGCAGCCCCGGGTCTGGAAACACCATATATTTT. The variable domain in full, with the rest retrieved from reference TRBV7-2 and TRBJ1-3, is GAGVSQSPSNKVTEKGKDVELRCDPISGHTALYWYRQSLGQGLEFLIYFQGNSAPDKSGLPSDRFSAERTGGSVSTLTIQRTQQEDSAVYLCASSPGSGNTIYFGEGSWLTVV.

The gene calls are TRBV2 and TRBJ2-1, with 13 bases fitting TRBD2. The CDR3 is 14 amino acids. V dropped 8 bases and J dropped 6; count of bases not matched to a gene: 4. In germline, CDR1 is SNHLY, CDR2 FYNNEI. The DNA for the CDR3 is TGTGCCAGCTGGACTAGCGGGAGCTCCAATGAGCAGTTCTTC. Its protein is CASWTSGSSNEQFF.

This clone was seen more than once but under ten times. V usage is TRBV5-6 and J usage is TRBJ1-2; possible D gene TRBD1, 6 bases. V was cut by 0 bases and J by 8 bases, with 11 bases left in between. Germline V gives CDR1 SGHDT, CDR2 YYEEEE. The CDR3 consists of 13 residues. CDR3 nucleotide sequence: TGTGCCAGCAGCTTGGCAGGGGCAGGAGGCTACACCTTC. Translating it yields CASSLAGAGGYTF.